The 5 T cell receptor beta chains given below trace back to one sample, sequenced in a study of shared clonotypes between healthy human individuals. TCRdb's copy holds only in-frame clones and misses some; the assay was immunoSEQ multiplex PCR. Seen here are 500,000 to 650,000 clones, around 76% observed once, and the top ten hold approximately 12%. Material: PBMCs. These receptor sequences come from a woman aged 40 to 55 in good health. Some clones in this sample may be carry-over from other donors' samples.

This clone was recorded once. The chain recombines TRBV5-4 with TRBJ2-5; 7 positions agree with TRBD1. V lost 4 bases, J lost 5 bases, and 8 bases stayed unmatched. Germline V gene data show CDR1 as SGHNT and CDR2 as YYREEE (reference sequence). The CDR3 runs to 14 residues. The CDR3 region is CASSASTGLETQYF. The CDR3, as DNA: TGTGCCAGCAGCGCCTCGACAGGGTTGGAGACCCAGTACTTC. Full variable domain (outside the CDR3, taken from reference TRBV5-4 and TRBJ2-5): ETGVTQSPTHLIKTRGQQVTLRCSSQSGHNTVSWYQQALGQGPQFIFQYYREEENGRGNFPPRFSGLQFPNYSSELNVNALELDDSALYLCASSASTGLETQYFGPGTRLLVL.

The chain combines TRBV5-1 with TRBJ1-2, with unresolved D. CDR3 length equals 15 residues. The ends were cut back, 5 bases at V and 8 bases at J, with 22 bases in the middle. Per germline, CDR1 SGHRS and CDR2 YFSETQ. The CDR3 sequence is CASRPLDGSKLGYTF. CDR3 nucleotide sequence: TGCGCCAGCAGACCCCTGGACGGGTCCAAGTTGGGCTACACCTTC.

The chain recombines TRBV27 with TRBJ1-1; no clear D. The V end was cut by 3 bases, the J end by 3 bases, with 17 bases between. From germline, CDR1 is MNHEY and CDR2 SMNVEV (reference sequence). The CDR3 sequence is 16 residues long. The chain's CDR3 is CASSFFRSRGDTEAFF. CDR3 coding DNA: TGTGCCAGCAGTTTTTTTCGGTCCCGGGGAGACACTGAAGCTTTCTTT.

V gene TRBV19 combines with J gene TRBJ2-1; D might be TRBD1 (5 bases). CDR3 size: 15 residues. Germline V gene data show CDR1 as LNHDA and CDR2 as SQIVND (reference sequence). The V gene lost 10 bases and the J gene lost 2 bases, with 18 bases spanning the gap. The CDR3 sequence is CATDRSGYPYNEQFF. CDR3 nucleotide sequence: TGTGCCACTGATAGATCAGGGTACCCCTACAATGAGCAGTTCTTC.

J is TRBJ1-2 and V is TRBV6-5; 8 bases fit TRBD1. Germline trimming cut 2 bases from V and 8 bases from J; bases unmatched to any gene: 4. The CDR3 contains 13 residues. The germline gives CDR1 MNHEY, CDR2 SVGAGI. This CDR3 reads CASSYLDRVGYTF. CDR3 DNA: TGTGCCAGCAGTTACCTGGACAGGGTCGGCTACACCTTC.